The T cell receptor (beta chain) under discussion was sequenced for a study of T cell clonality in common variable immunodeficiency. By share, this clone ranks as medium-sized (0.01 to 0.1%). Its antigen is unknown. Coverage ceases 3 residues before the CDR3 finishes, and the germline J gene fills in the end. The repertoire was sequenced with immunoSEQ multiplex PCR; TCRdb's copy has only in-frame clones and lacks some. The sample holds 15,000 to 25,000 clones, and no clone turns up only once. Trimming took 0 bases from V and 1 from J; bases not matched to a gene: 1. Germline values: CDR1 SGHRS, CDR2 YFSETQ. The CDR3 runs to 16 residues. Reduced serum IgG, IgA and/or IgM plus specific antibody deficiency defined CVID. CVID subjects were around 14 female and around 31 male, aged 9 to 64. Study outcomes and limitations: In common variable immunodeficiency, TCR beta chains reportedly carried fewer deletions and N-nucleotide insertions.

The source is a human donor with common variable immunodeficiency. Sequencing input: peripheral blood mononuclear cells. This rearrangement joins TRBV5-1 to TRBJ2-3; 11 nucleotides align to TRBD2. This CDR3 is CASSLVLAGGTDTQYF. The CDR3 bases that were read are TGCGCCAGCAGCTTGGTACTAGCGGGGGGCACAGATACG.